This T cell receptor beta chain was profiled in a study of blood T cell repertoires in COVID-19. Study-level information: There were acute and convalescent COVID-19 samples, and they came from the United States, Italy and Spain.

Enrollment of patients from Seattle took place during active infection, with longitudinal follow-up. Source study methods: Researchers report that nucleated cell counts were estimated from reference gene primer amplification. The protocol was immunoSEQ multiplex PCR, while the TCRdb copy is restricted to in-frame clones and leaves out a portion. V and J calls and clone size are those listed in that table; D and trimming were worked out from the DNA. The table includes 130,000 to 150,000 clones, roughly 77% detected once. Germline CDR1 and CDR2: SGHTA and FQGNSA. The CDR3 is 12 residues long. The trim removed 11 bases at V and 3 bases at J, leaving 7 bases unmatched.

The rearrangement joins TRBV7-2 to TRBJ2-7; 7 bases map to TRBD2. Sequenced material: peripheral blood. The clonotype was recovered from a woman between 65 and 79 years old with COVID-19, enrolled during active disease. Written as DNA, the CDR3 is TGTGCCCCCACTCGGGGGGTCTACGAGCAGTACTTC. Encoded protein: CAPTRGVYEQYF.